The 19 T cell receptor beta chains below all came from one sample that was sequenced in a study of beta chain features in type 1 diabetes (dated by TCRdb to about 2018). Preparation of the library involved the immunoSEQ multiplex PCR assay. The High Capacity cDNA Reverse Transcription Kit was used to reverse transcribe all of the isolated RNA, meaning that expressed TCRB transcripts were what got sequenced. TCRdb took over this immuneACCESS table, retaining in-frame rearrangements with V and J assigned. Such tables are incomplete; in checked studies, under half of the missing clones stem from an unresolved V gene, and the remainder is unexplained. Across this sample there are 220,000 or so clones, with over 65% seen only once. The ten most abundant clones make up around 0.05% of the sample. The sequencing sample was made of naive CD4+ T cells from blood. According to the study, the label for this sample's cell subset or site signals: true naive CD4+ T cells. The receptor set was obtained from a man aged 25 to 40 in good health.

The V gene is TRBV15, the J gene TRBJ2-1; 7 bases agree with TRBD2. V lost 5 bases, J lost 2 bases, and 6 bases stayed unmatched. Germline V gene lookup returns CDR1 LNHNV and CDR2 YYDKDF (reference sequence). This CDR3 spans 15 amino acids. The CDR3 reads CATSSTAGPYNEQFF. The CDR3, as DNA: TGTGCCACCAGCTCAACAGCGGGACCCTACAATGAGCAGTTCTTC.

This rearrangement joins TRBV7-2 to TRBJ2-7; TRBD2 aligns across 9 bases. The CDR3 spans 16 residues. Germline V gives CDR1 SGHTA, CDR2 FQGNSA. Germline trimming cut 4 bases from V and 6 bases from J; bases unmatched to any gene: 13. The chain's CDR3 is CASSSDGREGRSEQYF. In DNA form, the CDR3 reads TGTGCCAGCAGCTCGGATGGGCGGGAGGGCCGTTCCGAGCAGTACTTC.

For this clone: The sample holds other DNA sequences that translate to the same CDR3. The chain couples TRBV13 to TRBJ2-5; weak D call: TRBD2 (5 bases). This CDR3 contains 14 residues. The germline V gene encodes CDR1 PRHDT and CDR2 FYEKMQ (reference sequence). Trimming left V 3 bases short and J 5 bases short, with 13 bases between. The CDR3 loop is CASSLGARGETQYF. DNA of the CDR3: TGTGCCAGCAGCTTGGGAGCCCGTGGGGAGACCCAGTACTTC.

The V and J genes are TRBV7-2 and TRBJ1-6, with a tentative D call TRBD1 (6 bases). The CDR3 totals 14 residues. Trimming stripped 7 bases from V and 9 bases from J, with 16 bases between. Germline V gives CDR1 SGHTA, CDR2 FQGNSA. CDR3 nucleotides: TGTGCCAGCACCGTCACAGGGTCTTCTTCACCCCTCCACTTT. Translating gives CASTVTGSSSPLHF.

The chain has TRBV25-1 and TRBJ2-7; TRBD1 matches 7 bases. The CDR3 has 14 residues. The germline gives CDR1 MGHDK, CDR2 SYGVNS. V was pared by 5 bases and J by 2 bases, with 6 bases of the junction left unmatched. CDR3 sequence: CASSTQGQTYEQYF. Here the CDR3 DNA reads TGTGCCAGCAGTACCCAGGGACAGACCTACGAGCAGTACTTC.

The chain links TRBV9 to TRBJ2-6; no definite D call. The V end was cut by 3 bases, the J end by 0 bases, with 7 bases between. The CDR3 totals 15 residues. From germline, CDR1 is SGDLS and CDR2 YYNGEE. CDR3 DNA sequence: TGTGCCAGCAGCGCCCACAGCTCTGGGGCCAACGTCCTGACTTTC. Its translation: CASSAHSSGANVLTF.

V and J are TRBV4-3 and TRBJ2-2; weak D call: TRBD1 (6 bases). The ends were cut back, 1 base at V and 4 bases at J, with 13 bases in the middle. This CDR3 has 16 residues. Germline CDR1 and CDR2: LGHNA and YSLEER. CDR3 DNA: TGCGCCAGCAGCCAAGGTCCAGGGGCCGCCACCGGGGAGCTGTTTTTT. This sequence encodes CASSQGPGAATGELFF.

This rearrangement joins TRBV30 to TRBJ2-4, with D perhaps being TRBD1 or TRBD2 (5 bases each). The V end was cut by 2 bases, the J end by 3 bases, with 11 bases between. Germline CDR1 reads GTSNPN; CDR2 reads SVGIG (reference sequence). This CDR3 has 14 amino acids. Written as DNA, the CDR3 is TGTGCCTGGAGTCCACGGGACGGCAAAAACATTCAGTACTTC. Its protein is CAWSPRDGKNIQYF.

This clone showed up just a few times. The rearrangement joins TRBV21-1 to TRBJ2-5; no DNA check was done on the table's D call, TRBD2. TRBV21-1 is deemed a pseudogene. The CDR3 has 14 residues. This CDR3 reads CASMRAREQETQYF. In DNA form, the CDR3 reads TGTGCCAGCATGAGGGCAAGGGAACAAGAGACCCAGTACTTC.

The CDR3 reads CSTDLPAGYNEQFF. The CDR3 DNA reads as TGCAGCACCGATCTCCCCGCGGGCTACAATGAGCAGTTCTTC. V usage is TRBV29-1 and J usage is TRBJ2-1, with a weak D call TRBD2 (5 bases). This CDR3 is built from 14 residues. Germline CDR1 is SQVTM and CDR2 is ANQGSEA. The V end lost 8 bases, the J end lost 3 bases, and 17 bases lay between the germline ends.

The chain couples TRBV4-2 to TRBJ2-3, with D possibly TRBD1 on 6 matching bases. The V end lost 3 bases, the J end lost 5 bases, and 9 bases lay between the germline ends. Germline V gives CDR1 LGHNA, CDR2 YNFKEQ. CDR3 length: 13 amino acids. The DNA for the CDR3 is TGTGCCAGCAGCCAGAGAGGGGGAGATACGCAGTATTTT. Its protein product is CASSQRGGDTQYF.

The rearrangement links TRBV29-1 to TRBJ2-7; 8 bases match TRBD1. The germline V gene encodes CDR1 SQVTM and CDR2 ANQGSEA. With V trimmed by 7 bases and J by 1 base, 9 bases remained unmatched. The CDR3 loop spans 14 amino acids. The CDR3 loop reads CSALGQGLSYEQYF. The CDR3 DNA follows: TGCAGCGCCCTCGGACAGGGCCTATCCTACGAGCAGTACTTC.

This clone was counted between two and nine times. The rearrangement joins TRBV30 to TRBJ1-1; D is undetermined. Per the germline V gene, CDR1 is GTSNPN and CDR2 is SVGIG (reference sequence). The CDR3 runs to 13 residues. V was clipped by 3 bases and J by 0 bases, with 8 bases between them. The CDR3 loop is CAWRTEMNTEAFF. As DNA, the CDR3 is TGTGCCTGGAGAACGGAAATGAACACTGAAGCTTTCTTT.

The rearrangement links TRBV11-2 to TRBJ2-7, with 8 nucleotides matching TRBD2. The CDR3 consists of 15 residues. Trimming took 4 bases from V and 5 from J; bases not matched to a gene: 10. From germline, CDR1 is SGHAT and CDR2 FQNNGV. DNA for the CDR3: TGTGCCAGCAGCTCCCTAATGAGCGGGGGCGACGAGCAGTACTTC. It yields the protein CASSSLMSGGDEQYF.

The chain combines TRBV30 with TRBJ2-3; D may be TRBD1 (6 bases). Germline V gives CDR1 GTSNPN, CDR2 SVGIG (reference sequence). V shed 3 bases and J shed 4 bases, with 11 bases lying between them. This CDR3 has 13 amino acids. The chain's CDR3 is CAWSSGTPDTQYF. Here the CDR3 DNA reads TGTGCCTGGAGCTCCGGGACACCAGATACGCAGTATTTT.

This clone has just a few counts. The chain joins TRBV30 to TRBJ2-1, with TRBD2 matching over 11 bases. CDR3 length equals 15 residues. The V gene's germline CDR1 is GTSNPN and CDR2 SVGIG (reference sequence). The J segment lost 4 bases and the V segment lost 4 bases, leaving 6 bases of the junction unmatched. The CDR3 DNA follows: TGTGCCTGGATCCCACTAGCGGGAGATTACAATGAGCAGTTCTTC. Translated: CAWIPLAGDYNEQFF.

There are a few counts of this clone. The V gene is TRBV30, the J gene TRBJ2-3, with 7 positions matching TRBD2. Losses at the gene ends were 4 bases for V and 4 bases for J; bases not matched to a gene: 11. CDR1 and CDR2 from the germline V gene are GTSNPN and SVGIG (reference sequence). The CDR3 loop spans 15 amino acids. CDR3 in DNA: TGTGCCTGGACCCCGGGTAGCGGGTCATCAGATACGCAGTATTTT. As protein: CAWTPGSGSSDTQYF.

There are a few counts of this clone. This sequence joins TRBV2 and TRBJ2-7, with a possible D match to TRBD2 (5 bases). Trimming took off 8 bases at V and 3 bases at J, with 11 bases between the two ends. The CDR3 totals 12 residues. Germline CDR1 reads SNHLY; CDR2 reads FYNNEI. In DNA form, the CDR3 reads TGTGCCAGCCAAGAGGGCGGCTACGAGCAGTACTTC. It codes for CASQEGGYEQYF.

This chain uses TRBV7-9 with TRBJ2-1; possible D gene TRBD2, 6 bases. The CDR3 has 13 amino acids. The V end lost 2 bases, the J end lost 10 bases, and 12 bases lay between the germline ends. Germline V gene lookup returns CDR1 SEHNR and CDR2 FQNEAQ (reference sequence). The CDR3 DNA reads TGTGCCAGCAGCTTACCGGGAGCCAGAGAGCAGTTCTTC. Amino acid sequence: CASSLPGAREQFF.